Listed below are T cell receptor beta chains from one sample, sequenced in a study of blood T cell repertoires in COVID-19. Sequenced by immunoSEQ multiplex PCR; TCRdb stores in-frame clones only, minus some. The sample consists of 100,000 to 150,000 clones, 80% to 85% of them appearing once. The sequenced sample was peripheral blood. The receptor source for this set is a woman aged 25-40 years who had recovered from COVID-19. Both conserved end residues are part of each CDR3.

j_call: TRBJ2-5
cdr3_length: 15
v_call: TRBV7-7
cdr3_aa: CASSSAAGGIETQYF

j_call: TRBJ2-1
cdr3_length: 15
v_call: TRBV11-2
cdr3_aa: CASSLVPSSYNEQFF

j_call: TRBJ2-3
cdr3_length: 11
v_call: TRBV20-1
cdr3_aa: CSANSGDTQYF

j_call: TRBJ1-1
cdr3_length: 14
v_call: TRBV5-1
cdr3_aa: CASSARGKNTEAFF

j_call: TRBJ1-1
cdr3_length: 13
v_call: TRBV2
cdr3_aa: CASSVGGLTEAFF

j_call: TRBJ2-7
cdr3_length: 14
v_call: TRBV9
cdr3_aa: CASSVVQDPYEQYF

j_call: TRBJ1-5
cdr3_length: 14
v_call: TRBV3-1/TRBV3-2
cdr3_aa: CASSPRTGRQPQHF

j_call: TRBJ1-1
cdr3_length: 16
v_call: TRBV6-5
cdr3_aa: CASSWGGGSNPTEAFF

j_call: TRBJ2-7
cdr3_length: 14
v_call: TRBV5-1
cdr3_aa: CASSPGDSSYEQYF

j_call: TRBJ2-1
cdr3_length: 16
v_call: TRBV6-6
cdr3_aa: CASSRLAGGVYNEQFF

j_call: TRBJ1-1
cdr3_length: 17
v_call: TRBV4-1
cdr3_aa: CASSQLGGQGAITEAFF

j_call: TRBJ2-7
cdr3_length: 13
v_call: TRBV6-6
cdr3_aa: CASSYDYSYEQYF

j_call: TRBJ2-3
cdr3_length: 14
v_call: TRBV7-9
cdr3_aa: CASSLGLHTDTQYF

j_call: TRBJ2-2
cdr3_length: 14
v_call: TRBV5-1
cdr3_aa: CASSWRGNTGELFF

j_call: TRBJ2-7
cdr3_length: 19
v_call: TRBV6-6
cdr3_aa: CASSLKPPLGGSFSYEQYF

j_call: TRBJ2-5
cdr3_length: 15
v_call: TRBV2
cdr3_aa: CASGPGTGGKETQYF

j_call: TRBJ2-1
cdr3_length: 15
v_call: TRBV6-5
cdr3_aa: CASSYSGSSYNEQFF

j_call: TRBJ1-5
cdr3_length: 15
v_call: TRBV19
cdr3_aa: CASSITLTGRQPQHF

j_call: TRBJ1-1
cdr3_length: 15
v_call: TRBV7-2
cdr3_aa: CASSPRGQGNTEAFF

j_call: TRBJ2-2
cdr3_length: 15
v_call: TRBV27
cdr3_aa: CASSFSDYNTGELFF

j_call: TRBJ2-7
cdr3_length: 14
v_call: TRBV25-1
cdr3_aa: CASSQGTVSYEQYF

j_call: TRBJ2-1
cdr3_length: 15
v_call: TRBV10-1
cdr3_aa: CASSEIGTGANEQFF

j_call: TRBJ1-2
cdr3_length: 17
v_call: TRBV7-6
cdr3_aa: CASSHQAGAGSNYGYTF

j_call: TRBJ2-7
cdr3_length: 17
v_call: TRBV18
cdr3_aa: CASSPSPGSGYSYEQYF

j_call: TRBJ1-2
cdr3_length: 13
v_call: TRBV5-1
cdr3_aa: CASSLAFSEGYTF

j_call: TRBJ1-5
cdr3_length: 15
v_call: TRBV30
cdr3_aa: CAWSVGLLGDQPQHF

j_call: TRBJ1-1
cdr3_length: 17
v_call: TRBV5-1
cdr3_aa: CASSLMSGGKQNTEAFF

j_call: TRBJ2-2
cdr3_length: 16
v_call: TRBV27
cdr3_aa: CASSSRWTGKPGELFF

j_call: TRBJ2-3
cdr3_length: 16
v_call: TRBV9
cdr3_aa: CASSVPSSGGTDTQYF

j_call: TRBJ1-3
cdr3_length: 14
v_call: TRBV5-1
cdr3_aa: CASSSGTGEDTIYF

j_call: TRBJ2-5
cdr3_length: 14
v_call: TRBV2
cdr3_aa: CASSERLGGETQYF

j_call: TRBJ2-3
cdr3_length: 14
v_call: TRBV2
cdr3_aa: CASRTSGSTDTQYF

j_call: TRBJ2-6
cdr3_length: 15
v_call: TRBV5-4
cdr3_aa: CASSGKELGANVLTF

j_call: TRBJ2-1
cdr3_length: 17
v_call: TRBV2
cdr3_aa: CASSPTSGSISYNEQFF

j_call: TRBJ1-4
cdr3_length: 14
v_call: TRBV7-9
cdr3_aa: CASSLEIPSEKLFF

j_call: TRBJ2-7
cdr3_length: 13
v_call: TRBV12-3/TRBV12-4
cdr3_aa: CASSRGQGKEQYF

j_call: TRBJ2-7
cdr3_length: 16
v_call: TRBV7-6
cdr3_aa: CASSFSLAGQTYEQYF

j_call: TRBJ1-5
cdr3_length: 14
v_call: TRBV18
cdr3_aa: CASSPTGDNQPQHF

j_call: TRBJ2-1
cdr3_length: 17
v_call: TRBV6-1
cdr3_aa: CASSAGIQRGVYNEQFF

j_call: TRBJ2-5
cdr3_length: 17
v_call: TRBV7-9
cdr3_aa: CASSPRRGGGYQETQYF

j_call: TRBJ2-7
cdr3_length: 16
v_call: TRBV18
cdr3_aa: CASSPGLGAGAYEQYF

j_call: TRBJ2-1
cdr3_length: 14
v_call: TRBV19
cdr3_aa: CASSLAGVYNEQFF